A single sample is the source of the 20 T cell receptor beta chains below, sequenced in a study of blood T cells in healthy people across ages (dated by TCRdb to the mid-2010s). The protocol used for the library was 5' RACE. The second PCR ran for roughly 7 to 11 cycles and used a J-beta primer mix along with a sample-barcoded 5' primer. TCRdb itself trimmed the public reads at Q25 with fastp, ran MiXCR and retained productive beta chains. Identical CDR3 proteins give one entry, which carries the most common genes and DNA. Here the sample has around 1,800,000 distinct CDR3 sequences; around 42% occur a single time. The ten most abundant clones make up roughly 23% of the sample. Specimen: blood. The receptors originated from a human donor in good health.

Comments on this clonotype: The junction shows a germline mismatch at one end, possibly a read error. The rearrangement joins TRBV7-9 to TRBJ2-4; TRBD1 matches at 7 bases. This CDR3 region has 14 residues. Germline V gene lookup returns CDR1 SEHNR and CDR2 FQNEAQ (reference sequence). This CDR3 reads CASSLGQGVSEQNF. Written as DNA, the CDR3 is TGTGCCAGCAGCTTAGGACAGGGTGTCAGCGAGCAGAACTTC.

The rearrangement links TRBV29-1 to TRBJ1-2; 10 positions match TRBD1. Looked up from germline, CDR1 is SQVTM and CDR2 is ANQGSEA. The CDR3 is made up of 17 amino acids. Trimming removed 1 base from V and 5 bases from J; junction bases left unmatched: 13. CDR3 protein: CSVEGLTGTGDGYGYTF. CDR3 DNA sequence: TGCAGCGTTGAAGGGCTAACCGGGACAGGGGATGGTTATGGCTACACCTTC. Based on the CDR3 plus reference TRBV29-1 and TRBJ1-2, the full variable domain is SAVISQKPSRDICQRGTSLTIQCQVDSQVTMMFWYRQQPGQSLTLIATANQGSEATYESGFVIDKFPISRPNLTFSTLTVSNMSPEDSSIYLCSVEGLTGTGDGYGYTFGSGTRLTVV.

This clonotype was found a few times. The V gene is TRBV29-1, the J gene TRBJ1-2; 7 bases map to TRBD1. J gave up 7 bases and V 4 bases, and 12 bases lay outside the gene matches. Germline V lookup: CDR1 SQVTM, CDR2 ANQGSEA. There are 14 residues in the CDR3. The CDR3 sequence is CSVAEGQAQRGYTF. CDR3 nucleotide sequence: TGCAGCGTTGCAGAAGGACAGGCGCAGCGTGGCTACACCTTC.

The genes are TRBV9 and TRBJ1-3; perhaps TRBD1 as D (5 bases). Between the trimmed V and J ends, which lost 4 bases and 2 bases, there was a span of 25 bases. Germline-derived CDR1 and CDR2 are SGDLS and YYNGEE. The CDR3 extends over 19 amino acids. CDR3 nucleotide sequence: TGTGCCAGCAGCCCCCGGGGGAGAGAGACCGTCGATCCTGGAAACACCATATATTTT. Its protein product is CASSPRGRETVDPGNTIYF. The full variable domain, with the rest looked up from reference TRBV9 and TRBJ1-3, is DSGVTQTPKHLITATGQRVTLRCSPRSGDLSVYWYQQSLDQGLQFLIQYYNGEERAKGNILERFSAQQFPDLHSELNLSSLELGDSALYFCASSPRGRETVDPGNTIYFGEGSWLTVV.

The sample holds many counts of this clonotype. V and J are TRBV12-3 or TRBV12-4 and TRBJ2-1; 11 positions agree with TRBD2. V gave up 6 bases and J gave up 7 bases; unmatched junction bases: 8. The CDR3 runs to 15 residues. CDR3 DNA sequence: TGTGCCAGCAGGCATAGCGGGGGGGCCGGGAATGAGCAGTTCTTC. Its translation is CASRHSGGAGNEQFF.

The chain combines TRBV5-4 with TRBJ2-1; 7 bases are shared with TRBD1. After removal of 2 bases from V and 7 bases from J, the junction contained 9 bases not matched to a gene. In germline, CDR1 is SGHNT, CDR2 YYREEE (reference sequence). The CDR3 is made up of 15 amino acids. Here the CDR3 DNA reads TGTGCCAGCAGCTTAGGGACAGTAAAGAGGAATGAGCAGTTCTTC. Residues: CASSLGTVKRNEQFF.

This clonotype was detected only a few times. The chain carries TRBV20-1 and TRBJ1-4, with D possibly matching TRBD1 (6 bases). The CDR3 spans 15 residues. The V gene lost 5 bases and the J gene lost 0 bases, with 13 bases spanning the gap. The germline V gene encodes CDR1 DFQATT and CDR2 SNEGSKA (reference sequence). This chain's CDR3 is CSARDTGATNEKLFF. The DNA of the CDR3 is TGCAGTGCTCGGGACACGGGGGCAACTAATGAAAAACTGTTTTTT.

This chain uses TRBV20-1 with TRBJ1-2; TRBD1 is a possible D gene (5 bases). V lost 0 bases and J lost 3, with 23 bases in between. Per germline, CDR1 DFQATT and CDR2 SNEGSKA (reference sequence). The CDR3 is 18 residues long. Here the CDR3 DNA reads TGCAGTGCTAGAGATCGGGACTCGATGGCCCCCCAGGACTATGGCTACACCTTC. Translation gives CSARDRDSMAPQDYGYTF.

This clonotype was counted a single time. In DNA form, the CDR3 reads TGTGCCAGCAGCGTAGGGGGGACTGGTCAGCCCCAGCATTTT. Amino acids: CASSVGGTGQPQHF. The rearrangement links TRBV9 to TRBJ1-5; maybe TRBD1 (5 bases). Germline V CDR1 and CDR2: SGDLS, YYNGEE. Trimming cost V 0 bases and J 6 bases, with 10 bases left between them. CDR3 length: 14 residues.

The genes are TRBV7-9 and TRBJ2-1; tentatively, D is TRBD2 (6 bases). The germline gives CDR1 SEHNR, CDR2 FQNEAQ (reference sequence). V gave up 5 bases and J gave up 10 bases, with 9 bases separating them. This CDR3 has 11 residues. The CDR3 coding sequence is TGTGCCAGCAGCCGGGGGTGGGAGCAGTTCTTC. Translation gives CASSRGWEQFF.

V is TRBV20-1 and J is TRBJ1-5; 8 nucleotides match TRBD1. CDR1 DFQATT and CDR2 SNEGSKA come from the germline V gene (reference sequence). The CDR3 covers 17 residues. Losses at the gene ends were 0 bases for V and 2 bases for J; bases not matched to a gene: 9. The CDR3 DNA sequence: TGCAGTGCTAGAGATTCACTAACAGGGGGAGGCAATCAGCCCCAGCATTTT. This encodes CSARDSLTGGGNQPQHF.

The gene calls are TRBV20-1 and TRBJ2-1; unclear D gene. The CDR3 consists of 14 residues. The V end lost 4 bases, the J end lost 0 bases, and 10 bases lay between the germline ends. Germline-derived CDR1 and CDR2 are DFQATT and SNEGSKA (reference sequence). The CDR3 spells CSANSESSYNEQFF. CDR3 in DNA: TGCAGTGCTAATTCTGAGAGCTCCTACAATGAGCAGTTCTTC.

This clonotype showed up just a few times. The chain joins TRBV4-3 to TRBJ2-3; 14 nucleotides align to TRBD2. CDR3 size: 16 residues. V was clipped by 0 bases and J by 5 bases; unmatched bases: 1. Germline values: CDR1 LGHNA, CDR2 YSLEER. This CDR3 is CASSQDGTSGGDTQYF. CDR3 DNA: TGCGCCAGCAGCCAAGATGGGACTAGCGGGGGAGATACGCAGTATTTT.

This clonotype occurred many times. This rearrangement joins TRBV6-4 to TRBJ2-1; D is possibly TRBD1 (5 bases). CDR1 is MRHNA and CDR2 is SNTAGT in the germline V gene. The CDR3 consists of 14 residues. The germline V and J ends were trimmed by 3 bases and 7 bases, with 13 bases remaining between them. The CDR3 region has the DNA TGTGCCAGCAGTGAATACAGGTCTACGAATGAGCAGTTCTTC. Translating it yields CASSEYRSTNEQFF.

V and J are TRBV3-1 and TRBJ2-5; D not certain. Germline V gives CDR1 LGHDT, CDR2 YNNKEL (reference sequence). This CDR3 comprises 15 residues. The V end was cut by 0 bases, the J end by 8 bases, with 16 bases between. This chain's CDR3 is CASSQEPGTIRTQYF. As DNA, the CDR3 is TGTGCCAGCAGCCAAGAACCCGGTACGATCCGTACCCAGTACTTC.

The table lists this clonotype with a count of one. The gene calls are TRBV10-3 and TRBJ2-2; the match to TRBD2 covers 7 bases. V trimming: 3 bases; J trimming: 4 bases; junction bases outside the gene matches: 8. Germline V gene lookup returns CDR1 ENHRY and CDR2 SYGVKD. The CDR3 loop spans 16 amino acids. The CDR3 nucleotides read TGTGCCATCAGTGACTCCGGGGAGGGGTTCACCGGGGAGCTGTTTTTT. This codes for CAISDSGEGFTGELFF.

This clonotype was detected a few times. The chain's CDR3 is CASSLLHGALANEQFF. The CDR3, as DNA: TGTGCCAGCAGTTTACTTCACGGGGCACTCGCCAATGAGCAGTTCTTC. The V call is TRBV12-3 or TRBV12-4, the J call TRBJ2-1; D may correspond to TRBD1 or TRBD2 (5 bases each). CDR3 length: 16 residues. The germline V and J ends were trimmed by 2 bases and 6 bases, with 17 bases remaining between them.

Details on this clonotype: One end of the junction does not line up with germline, which may come from a read error. This chain connects TRBV7-2 to TRBJ2-1; a weak D match, TRBD2 (6 bases). Germline values: CDR1 SGHTA, CDR2 FQGNSA. CDR3 length equals 15 residues. The CDR3 sequence is CAGRIREFPTLEQFF. CDR3 in DNA: TGTGCCGGCAGGATCCGGGAGTTCCCTACACTTGAGCAGTTCTTC. The whole variable domain, remainder taken from reference TRBV7-2 and TRBJ2-1, is GAGVSQSPSNKVTEKGKDVELRCDPISGHTALYWYRQSLGQGLEFLIYFQGNSAPDKSGLPSDRFSAERTGGSVSTLTIQRTQQEDSAVYLCAGRIREFPTLEQFFGPGTRLTVL.

This clonotype was picked up one time. At one end the junction does not follow the germline gene, possibly because of a read error. V usage is TRBV12-3 or TRBV12-4 and J usage is TRBJ1-1; TRBD1 might be the D (6 bases). The CDR3 covers 12 residues. CDR3: CASRQGRTETFF. As DNA, the CDR3 is TGTGCCAGCAGACAGGGTCGAACTGAAACTTTCTTT.

This clonotype was observed many times. The J gene is TRBJ2-3, the V gene TRBV6-6; no definite D call. The CDR3 length is 12 residues. The germline V gene has CDR1 MNHNY and CDR2 SVGAGI (reference sequence). Trimming removed 6 bases at V and 1 base at J, with 5 bases between. The CDR3 spells CASRLGTDTQYF. CDR3 bases: TGTGCCAGCAGACTGGGCACAGATACGCAGTATTTT.